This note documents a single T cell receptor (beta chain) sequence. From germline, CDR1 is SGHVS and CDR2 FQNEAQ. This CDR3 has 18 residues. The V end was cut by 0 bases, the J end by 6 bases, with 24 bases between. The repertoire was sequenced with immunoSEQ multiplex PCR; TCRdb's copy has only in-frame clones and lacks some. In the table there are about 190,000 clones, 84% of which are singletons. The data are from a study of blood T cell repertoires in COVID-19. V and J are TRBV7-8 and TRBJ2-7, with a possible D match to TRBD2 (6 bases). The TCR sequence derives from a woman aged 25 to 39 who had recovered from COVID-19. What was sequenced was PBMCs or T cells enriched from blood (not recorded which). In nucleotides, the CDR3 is TGTGCCAGCAGCTTAGCGAGAGACGGTGCGGGAAGCTACCTCGAGCAGTACGTC. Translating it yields CASSLARDGAGSYLEQYV.